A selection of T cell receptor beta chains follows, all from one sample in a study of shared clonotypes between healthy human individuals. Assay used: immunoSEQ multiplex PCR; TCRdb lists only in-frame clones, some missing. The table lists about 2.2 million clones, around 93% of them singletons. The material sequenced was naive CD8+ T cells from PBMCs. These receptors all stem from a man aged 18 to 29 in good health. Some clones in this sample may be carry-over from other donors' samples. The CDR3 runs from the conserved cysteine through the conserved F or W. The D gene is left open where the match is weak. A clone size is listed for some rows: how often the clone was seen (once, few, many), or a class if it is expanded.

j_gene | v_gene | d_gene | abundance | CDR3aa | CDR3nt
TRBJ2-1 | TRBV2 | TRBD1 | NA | CASSDGQGASDEQFF | TGTGCCAGCAGTGACGGACAGGGGGCAAGCGATGAGCAGTTCTTC
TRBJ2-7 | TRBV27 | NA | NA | CASSLSGLSYEQYF | TGTGCCAGCAGTTTATCGGGGCTTAGCTACGAGCAGTACTTC
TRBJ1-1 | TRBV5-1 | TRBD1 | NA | CASRKDRGLVTEAFF | TGCGCCAGCAGAAAGGACAGGGGGCTCGTTACTGAAGCTTTCTTT
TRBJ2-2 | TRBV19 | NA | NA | CASSIYISLADTGELFF | TGTGCCAGTAGTATATATATTTCGCTAGCAGACACCGGGGAGCTGTTTTTT
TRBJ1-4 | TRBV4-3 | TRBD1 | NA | CASSFKGADGKLFF | TGCGCCAGCAGCTTCAAGGGGGCAGATGGAAAACTGTTTTTT
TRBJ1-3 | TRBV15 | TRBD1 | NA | CATSRPLQGGENTIYF | TGTGCCACCAGCAGACCGCTACAGGGGGGAGAAAACACCATATATTTT
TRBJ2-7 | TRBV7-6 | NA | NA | CASSLGTGSEQYF | TGTGCCAGCAGCTTAGGTACAGGGTCCGAGCAGTACTTC
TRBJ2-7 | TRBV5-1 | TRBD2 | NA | CASSPLALAGDRWDEQYF | TGCGCCAGCAGCCCCCTAGCGCTAGCGGGAGACAGGTGGGACGAGCAGTACTTC
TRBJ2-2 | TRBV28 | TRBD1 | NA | CASRPGTATGELFF | TGTGCCAGCAGACCCGGGACAGCCACCGGGGAGCTGTTTTTT
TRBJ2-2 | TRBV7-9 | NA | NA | CASSHSRRGANTGELFF | TGTGCCAGCAGCCACTCGCGGAGGGGCGCGAACACCGGGGAGCTGTTTTTT
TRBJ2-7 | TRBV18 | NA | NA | CASSPDFYEQYF | TGTGCCAGCTCACCTGACTTCTACGAGCAGTACTTC
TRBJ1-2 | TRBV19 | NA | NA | CASTPRGRGLNYGYTF | TGTGCCAGTACCCCGCGGGGCAGGGGACTAAACTATGGCTACACCTTC
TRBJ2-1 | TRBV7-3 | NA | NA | CASSLIGDGEQFF | TGTGCCAGCAGCTTGATCGGGGACGGTGAGCAGTTCTTC
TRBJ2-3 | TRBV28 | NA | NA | CASSLGWGRPTDTQYF | TGTGCCAGCAGCCTAGGCTGGGGGCGTCCGACAGATACGCAGTATTTT
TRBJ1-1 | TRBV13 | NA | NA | CASSFSGVRWTEAFF | TGTGCCAGCAGCTTTTCTGGGGTGAGGTGGACTGAAGCTTTCTTT
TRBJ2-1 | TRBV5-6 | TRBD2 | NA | CASSPGTSGGYNEQFF | TGTGCCAGCAGCCCGGGGACTAGCGGAGGCTACAATGAGCAGTTCTTC
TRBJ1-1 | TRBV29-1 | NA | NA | CSVEDDNRAASTEAFF | TGCAGCGTTGAAGATGATAACAGGGCTGCGAGCACTGAAGCTTTCTTT
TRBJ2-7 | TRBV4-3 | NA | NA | CASSPYLGSYEQYF | TGCGCCAGCAGCCCATACCTCGGGTCCTACGAGCAGTACTTC
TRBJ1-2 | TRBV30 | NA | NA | CAGTTIVNYGYTF | TGTGCCGGCACAACCATAGTTAACTATGGCTACACCTTC
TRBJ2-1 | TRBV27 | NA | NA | CASSPGWAGWIGEQFF | TGTGCCAGCAGTCCTGGATGGGCGGGATGGATCGGTGAGCAGTTCTTC
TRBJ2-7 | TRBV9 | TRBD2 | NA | CASSPLAGVVPHEQYF | TGTGCCAGCAGCCCTCTAGCGGGAGTGGTCCCCCACGAGCAGTACTTC
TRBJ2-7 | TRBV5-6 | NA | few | CASSLALSYEQYF | TGTGCCAGCAGCTTGGCCTTGAGCTACGAGCAGTACTTC
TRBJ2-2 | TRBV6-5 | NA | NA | CASSWSTGTGELFF | TGTGCCAGCAGTTGGTCGACAGGCACCGGGGAGCTGTTTTTT
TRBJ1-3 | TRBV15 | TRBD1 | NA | CGTGISGNTIYF | TGTGGGACAGGGATCTCTGGAAACACCATATATTTT
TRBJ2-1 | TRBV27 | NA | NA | CASSLGTYNEQFF | TGTGCCAGCAGTTTAGGTACCTACAATGAGCAGTTCTTC
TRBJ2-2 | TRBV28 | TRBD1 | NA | CASRDGQGTGELFF | TGTGCCAGCAGAGATGGACAGGGAACCGGGGAGCTGTTTTTT
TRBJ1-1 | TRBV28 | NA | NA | CASEPWRGGNTEAFF | TGTGCCAGCGAGCCGTGGCGGGGGGGGAACACTGAAGCTTTCTTT
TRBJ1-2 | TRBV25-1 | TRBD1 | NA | CASTPTGADGYTF | TGTGCCAGCACCCCGACAGGGGCGGATGGCTACACCTTC
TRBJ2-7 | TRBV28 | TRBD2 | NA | CASSLRTSGRTYEQYF | TGTGCCAGCAGTCTAAGGACTAGCGGTCGTACCTACGAGCAGTACTTC
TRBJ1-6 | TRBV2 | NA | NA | CASSEGTDNSPLHF | TGTGCCAGCAGTGAAGGGACAGATAATTCACCCCTCCACTTT
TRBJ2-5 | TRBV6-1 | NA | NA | CASRLGGVERETQYF | TGTGCCAGCAGGCTAGGGGGGGTTGAGAGAGAGACCCAGTACTTC
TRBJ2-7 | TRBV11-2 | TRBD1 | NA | CASSLTGTGGLEQYF | TGTGCCAGCAGCTTAACCGGGACAGGGGGTCTAGAGCAGTACTTC
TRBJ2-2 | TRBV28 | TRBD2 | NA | CASTYRLASNTGELFF | TGTGCCAGCACCTATAGACTAGCGTCGAACACCGGGGAGCTGTTTTTT
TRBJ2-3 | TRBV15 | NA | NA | CATSRRGDTQYF | TGTGCCACCAGCAGACGGGGGGATACGCAGTATTTT
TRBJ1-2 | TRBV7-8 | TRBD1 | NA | CASSSHRGSIYGYTF | TGTGCCAGCAGCTCCCACAGGGGGAGCATTTATGGCTACACCTTC
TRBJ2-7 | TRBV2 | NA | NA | CASSEISGANPYEQYF | TGTGCCAGCAGTGAAATCTCGGGGGCGAACCCCTACGAGCAGTACTTC
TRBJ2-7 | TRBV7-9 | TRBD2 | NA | CASSSKREGRHEQYF | TGTGCCAGCAGCTCGAAGCGGGAGGGCCGCCACGAGCAGTACTTC
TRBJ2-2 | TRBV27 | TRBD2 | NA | CASSSPWAGGKGGTGELFF | TGTGCCAGCAGTTCGCCCTGGGCGGGAGGCAAGGGGGGCACCGGGGAGCTGTTTTTT
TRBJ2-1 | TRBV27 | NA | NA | CASSKRDGDVNEQFF | TGTGCCAGCAGTAAACGGGACGGGGATGTGAATGAGCAGTTCTTC
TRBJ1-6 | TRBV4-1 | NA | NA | CASSHSAEGYSPLHF | TGCGCCAGCAGCCACTCGGCGGAAGGGTACTCACCCCTCCACTTT
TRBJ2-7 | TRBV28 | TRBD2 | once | CASSTPGTRYEQYF | TGTGCCAGCAGTACCCCCGGGACTAGGTACGAGCAGTACTTC
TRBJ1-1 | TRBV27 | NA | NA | CASSLDRNTEAFF | TGTGCCAGCAGTTTGGACAGAAACACTGAAGCTTTCTTT
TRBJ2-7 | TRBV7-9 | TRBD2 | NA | CASSPLAGGPWEQYF | TGTGCCAGCAGCCCGCTAGCGGGAGGGCCTTGGGAGCAGTACTTC
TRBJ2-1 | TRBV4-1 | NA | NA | CASSPQGVVPFF | TGCGCCAGCAGCCCCCAGGGCGTAGTCCCGTTCTTC
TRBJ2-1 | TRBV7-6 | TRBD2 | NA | CASSSPPSGLVHEQFF | TGTGCCAGCAGCTCCCCCCCTAGCGGCCTCGTACATGAGCAGTTCTTC
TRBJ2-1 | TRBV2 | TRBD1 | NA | CASSEPGQGIFNEQFF | TGTGCCAGCAGTGAACCGGGACAGGGGATTTTTAATGAGCAGTTCTTC
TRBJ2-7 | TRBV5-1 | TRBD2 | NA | CASSPTSVLQQYF | TGCGCCAGCAGCCCGACTAGCGTCCTCCAACAGTACTTC
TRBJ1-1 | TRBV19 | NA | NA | CASSMWRGALNTEAFF | TGTGCCAGTAGTATGTGGAGAGGGGCGTTGAACACTGAAGCTTTCTTT
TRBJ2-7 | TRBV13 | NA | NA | CASSLEGGSSYEQYF | TGTGCCAGCAGCTTAGAAGGGGGGTCTTCCTACGAGCAGTACTTC
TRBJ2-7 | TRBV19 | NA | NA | CASSSPTGHSYEQYF | TGTGCCAGTAGTAGCCCAACAGGGCACTCCTACGAGCAGTACTTC
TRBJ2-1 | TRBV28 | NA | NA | CASSLRAPSYNEQFF | TGTGCCAGCAGTTTAAGGGCACCCTCCTACAATGAGCAGTTCTTC
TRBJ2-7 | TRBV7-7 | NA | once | CASSPRDGSGEQYF | TGTGCCAGCAGCCCCCGGGACGGGTCCGGCGAGCAGTACTTC
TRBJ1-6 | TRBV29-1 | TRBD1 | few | CSARQGDYSPLHF | TGCAGCGCCCGACAGGGAGATTATTCACCCCTCCACTTT
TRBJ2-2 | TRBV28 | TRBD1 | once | CASRRQGWTGELFF | TGTGCCAGCAGACGACAGGGATGGACCGGGGAGCTGTTTTTT
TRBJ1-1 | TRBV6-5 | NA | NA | CASSPTGPPTEAFF | TGTGCCAGCAGCCCAACCGGACCGCCCACTGAAGCTTTCTTT